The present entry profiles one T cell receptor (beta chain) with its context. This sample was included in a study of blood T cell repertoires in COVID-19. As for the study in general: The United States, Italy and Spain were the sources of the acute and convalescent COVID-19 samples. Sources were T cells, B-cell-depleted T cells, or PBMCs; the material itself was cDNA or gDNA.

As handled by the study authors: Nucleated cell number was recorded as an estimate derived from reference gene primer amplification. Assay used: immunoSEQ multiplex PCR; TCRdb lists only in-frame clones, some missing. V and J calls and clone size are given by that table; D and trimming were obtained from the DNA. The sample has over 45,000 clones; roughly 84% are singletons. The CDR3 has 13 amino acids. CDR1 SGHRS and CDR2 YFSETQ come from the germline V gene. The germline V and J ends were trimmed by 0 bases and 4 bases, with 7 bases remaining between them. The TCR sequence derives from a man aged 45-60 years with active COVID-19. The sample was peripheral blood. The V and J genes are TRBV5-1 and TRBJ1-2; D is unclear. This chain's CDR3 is CASSLGRFYGYTF. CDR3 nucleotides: TGCGCCAGCAGCTTGGGCCGGTTCTATGGCTACACCTTC. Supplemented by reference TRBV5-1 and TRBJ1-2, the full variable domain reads KAGVTQTPRYLIKTRGQQVTLSCSPISGHRSVSWYQQTPGQGLQFLFEYFSETQRNKGNFPGRFSGRQFSNSRSEMNVSTLELGDSALYLCASSLGRFYGYTFGSGTRLTVV.